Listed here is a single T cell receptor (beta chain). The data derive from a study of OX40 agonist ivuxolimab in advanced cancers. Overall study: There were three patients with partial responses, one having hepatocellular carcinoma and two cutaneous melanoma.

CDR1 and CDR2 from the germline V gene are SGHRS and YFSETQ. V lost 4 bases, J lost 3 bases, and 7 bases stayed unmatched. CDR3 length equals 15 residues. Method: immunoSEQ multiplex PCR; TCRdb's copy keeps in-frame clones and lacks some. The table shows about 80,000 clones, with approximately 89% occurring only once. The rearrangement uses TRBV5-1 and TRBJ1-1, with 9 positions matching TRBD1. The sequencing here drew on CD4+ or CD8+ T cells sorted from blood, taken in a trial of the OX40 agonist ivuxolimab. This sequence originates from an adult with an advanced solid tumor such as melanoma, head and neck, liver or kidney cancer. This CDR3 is CASSVRTGEHTEAFF. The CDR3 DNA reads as TGCGCCAGCAGCGTGAGGACAGGGGAACACACTGAAGCTTTCTTT. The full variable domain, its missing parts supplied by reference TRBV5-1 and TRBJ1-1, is KAGVTQTPRYLIKTRGQQVTLSCSPISGHRSVSWYQQTPGQGLQFLFEYFSETQRNKGNFPGRFSGRQFSNSRSEMNVSTLELGDSALYLCASSVRTGEHTEAFFGQGTRLTVV.